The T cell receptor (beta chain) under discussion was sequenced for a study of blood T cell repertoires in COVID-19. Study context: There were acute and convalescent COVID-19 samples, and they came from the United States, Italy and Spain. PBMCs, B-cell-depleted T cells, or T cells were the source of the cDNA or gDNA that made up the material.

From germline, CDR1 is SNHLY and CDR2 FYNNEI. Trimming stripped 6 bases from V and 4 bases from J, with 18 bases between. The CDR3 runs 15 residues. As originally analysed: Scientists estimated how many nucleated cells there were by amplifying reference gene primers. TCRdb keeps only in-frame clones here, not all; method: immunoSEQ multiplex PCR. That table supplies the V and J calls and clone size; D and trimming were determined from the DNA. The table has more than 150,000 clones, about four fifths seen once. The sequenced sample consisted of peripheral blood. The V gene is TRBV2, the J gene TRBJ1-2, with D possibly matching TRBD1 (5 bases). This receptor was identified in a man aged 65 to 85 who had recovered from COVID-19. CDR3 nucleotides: TGTGCCAGCAGCCCGAGGGGAGGATACGGCTATGGCTACACCTTC. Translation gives CASSPRGGYGYGYTF.